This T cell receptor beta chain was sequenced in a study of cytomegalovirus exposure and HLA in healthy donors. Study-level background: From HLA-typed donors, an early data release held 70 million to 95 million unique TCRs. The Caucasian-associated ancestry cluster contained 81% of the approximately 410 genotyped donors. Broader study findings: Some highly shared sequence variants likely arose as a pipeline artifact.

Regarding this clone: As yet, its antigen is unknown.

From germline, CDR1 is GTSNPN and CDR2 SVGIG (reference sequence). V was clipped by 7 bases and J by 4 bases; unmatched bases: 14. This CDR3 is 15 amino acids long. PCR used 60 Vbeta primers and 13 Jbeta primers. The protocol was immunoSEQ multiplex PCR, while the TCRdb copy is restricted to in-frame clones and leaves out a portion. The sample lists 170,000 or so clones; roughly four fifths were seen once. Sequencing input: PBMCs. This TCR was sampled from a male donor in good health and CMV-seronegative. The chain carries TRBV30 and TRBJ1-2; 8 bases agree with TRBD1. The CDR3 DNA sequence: TGTGCCTATAAAGGAAGGACAGGGTGGGTCTATGGCTACACCTTC. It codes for CAYKGRTGWVYGYTF.